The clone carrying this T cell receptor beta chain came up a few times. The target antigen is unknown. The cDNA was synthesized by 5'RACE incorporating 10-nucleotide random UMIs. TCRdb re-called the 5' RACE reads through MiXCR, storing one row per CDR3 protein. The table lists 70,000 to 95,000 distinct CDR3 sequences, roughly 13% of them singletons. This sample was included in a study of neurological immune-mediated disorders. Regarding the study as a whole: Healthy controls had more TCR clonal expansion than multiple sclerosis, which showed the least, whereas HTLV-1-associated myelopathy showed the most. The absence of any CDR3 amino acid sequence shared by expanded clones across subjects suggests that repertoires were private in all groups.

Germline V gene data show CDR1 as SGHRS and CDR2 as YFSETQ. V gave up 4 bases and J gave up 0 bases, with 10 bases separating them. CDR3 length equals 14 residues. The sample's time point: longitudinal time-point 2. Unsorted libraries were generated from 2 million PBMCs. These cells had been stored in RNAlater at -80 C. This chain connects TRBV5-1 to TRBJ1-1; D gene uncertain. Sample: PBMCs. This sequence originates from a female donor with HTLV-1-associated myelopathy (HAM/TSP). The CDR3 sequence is CASSISELNTEAFF. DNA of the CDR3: TGCGCCAGCAGCATATCTGAACTGAACACTGAAGCTTTCTTT.